This TCR beta chain was identified in a study of T cell repertoires in cytomegalovirus infection. Across the study: It can be stated that public TCR beta signatures indicated CMV infection as well as a matching HLA type.

Study observations and caveats: The cumulative frequency of public TCR beta families distinguished individuals who carried CMV together with the relevant HLA. The ex vivo response showed dominance by HLA-C-restricted CMV-specific TCR beta clonotypes.

TCRdb fed the reads into MiXCR, producing one record per CDR3 protein. Of about 360,000 distinct CDR3 sequences detected, about a sixth appear once; the ten largest clones hold 8.7%. A word on this clonotype: Its antigen remains unknown.

V lost 6 bases and J lost 3; bases outside the gene matches: 9. Germline values: CDR1 SGHRS, CDR2 YFSETQ. The length of the CDR3 is 15 residues. The receptor was derived from a human donor in good health (CMV status not recorded). Some clones in this sample may be carry-over from other donors' samples. V is TRBV5-1 and J is TRBJ2-5, with TRBD2 matching 9 bases. The source material was PBMCs. The CDR3 nucleotides are TGCGCCAGCACCCTCGACCCTAGCGGGAAAGAGACCCAGTACTTC. Amino acid sequence: CASTLDPSGKETQYF.